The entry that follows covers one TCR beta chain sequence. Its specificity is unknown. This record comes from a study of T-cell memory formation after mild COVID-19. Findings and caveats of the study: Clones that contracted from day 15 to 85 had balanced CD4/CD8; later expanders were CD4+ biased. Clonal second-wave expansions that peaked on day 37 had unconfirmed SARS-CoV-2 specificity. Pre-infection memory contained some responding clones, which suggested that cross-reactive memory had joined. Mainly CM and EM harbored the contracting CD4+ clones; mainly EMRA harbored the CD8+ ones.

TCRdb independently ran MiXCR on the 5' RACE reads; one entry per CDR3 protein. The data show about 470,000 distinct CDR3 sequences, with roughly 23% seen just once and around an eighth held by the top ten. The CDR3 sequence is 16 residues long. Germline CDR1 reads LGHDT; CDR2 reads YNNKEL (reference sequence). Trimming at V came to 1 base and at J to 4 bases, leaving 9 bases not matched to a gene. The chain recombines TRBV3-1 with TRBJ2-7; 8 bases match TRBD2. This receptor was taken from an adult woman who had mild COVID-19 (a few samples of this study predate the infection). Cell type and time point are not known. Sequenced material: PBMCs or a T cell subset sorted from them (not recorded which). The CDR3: CASSQGRASGGYEQYF. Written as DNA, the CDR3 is TGTGCCAGCAGCCAAGGGAGGGCGAGCGGGGGATACGAGCAGTACTTC.